Listed below are T cell receptor beta chains from one sample, sequenced in a study of Ad26.COV2.S vaccination and SARS-CoV-2 variants. Profiling relied on immunoSEQ multiplex PCR, and the TCRdb table lists in-frame clones only, not all of them. The repertoire includes 350,000 to 450,000 clones, approximately 81% of them detected once, and 3.3% sits in the top ten. The sequences come from peripheral blood, collected in a trial of Ad26.COV2.S vaccine versus placebo. The receptors were gathered from a person between 18 and 65 years old who received the Ad26.COV2.S COVID-19 vaccine or a placebo. The conserved cysteine and the conserved F or W are not part of the CDR3 here. Size values are once, few and many counts, or a class for expanded clones, and some rows have none.

TRBJ2-1,TRBV5-4,.,ASSLDLNNEQF
TRBJ2-3,TRBV5-1,.,ASSGGDTDTQY
TRBJ1-1,TRBV3-1/TRBV3-2,few,ASSKNRGTEAF
TRBJ1-1,TRBV30,.,AWSTGTGVSEAF
TRBJ1-2,TRBV6-5,.,ASSRTIANYGYT
TRBJ2-2,TRBV24-1,.,ATSDLWTPNTGELF
TRBJ2-2,TRBV28,.,ASSPGWGPRTGELF
TRBJ1-3,TRBV6-6,.,ASGETGSGNTIY
TRBJ2-5,TRBV5-1,.,ASSGAGVGGETQY
TRBJ2-1,TRBV5-1,.,ASSLLQGSSYNEQF